The 6 T cell receptor beta chains below come from one sample, sequenced in a study of blood T cell repertoires in COVID-19. Generated by immunoSEQ multiplex PCR, the TCRdb table keeps only in-frame clones and is missing some. Among about 480,000 clones listed, nearly 90% were seen once. The source material was peripheral blood. The receptors shown here come from a young man with COVID-19, enrolled during active disease.

This clone was seen once. This chain connects TRBV6-1 to TRBJ2-5; D possibly corresponds to TRBD2 (6 bases). Germline V gene data show CDR1 as MNHNS and CDR2 as SASEGT. V gave up 0 bases and J gave up 5 bases, with 19 bases separating them. This CDR3 spans 17 amino acids. The CDR3 is CASSEARRRGWGETQYF. The CDR3 DNA follows: TGTGCCAGCAGTGAAGCGCGTAGGAGGGGTTGGGGGGAGACCCAGTACTTC.

This chain uses TRBV2 with TRBJ2-2, with a tentative D call TRBD1 (7 bases). The CDR3 sequence is 13 residues long. Trimming left V 8 bases short and J 6 bases short, with 13 bases between. CDR1 is SNHLY and CDR2 is FYNNEI in the germline V gene. CDR3: CASVQGEAGELFF. The DNA of the CDR3 is TGTGCCAGCGTCCAGGGGGAGGCCGGGGAGCTGTTTTTT.

This chain joins TRBV11-1 and TRBJ1-1; D unresolved. Germline-derived CDR1 and CDR2 are SGHAT and FQDESV (reference sequence). The CDR3 totals 13 residues. V shed 8 bases and J shed 3 bases, with 13 bases lying between them. CDR3 amino acids: CASSSYEDTEAFF. The CDR3 nucleotides read TGTGCCAGCTCATCTTATGAGGACACTGAAGCTTTCTTT.

This clone has just a few counts. The CDR3 DNA sequence: TGTGCCATCAGTTCCACGGGACAGGGTAAACAGCCCCAGCATTTT. Protein sequence: CAISSTGQGKQPQHF. This chain joins TRBV10-3 and TRBJ1-5, with 9 bases aligning to TRBD1. Trimming took 5 bases from V and 7 from J; bases not matched to a gene: 9. The CDR3 spans 15 residues. Germline-derived CDR1 and CDR2 are ENHRY and SYGVKD.

The chain employs TRBV19 and TRBJ1-1; a possible D gene is TRBD1 (6 bases). V shed 4 bases and J shed 3 bases, with 9 bases lying between them. Germline loops: CDR1 LNHDA, CDR2 SQIVND (reference sequence). CDR3 length: 13 residues. The CDR3 here is CASSTGEYTEAFF. The CDR3 DNA reads as TGTGCCAGTAGTACAGGGGAATACACTGAAGCTTTCTTT.

The chain is built from TRBV11-2 and TRBJ2-7, with TRBD1 identical over 7 bases. V lost 2 bases, J lost 1 base, and 5 bases stayed unmatched. Germline V lookup: CDR1 SGHAT, CDR2 FQNNGV. This CDR3 has 15 amino acids. CDR3 sequence: CASSLFGTASYEQYF. The DNA of the CDR3 is TGTGCCAGCAGCTTATTCGGGACAGCATCCTACGAGCAGTACTTC.